These 5 T cell receptor beta chains came from one sample sequenced in a study of high-grade serous ovarian cancer treatment subgroups. Assay used: immunoSEQ multiplex PCR; TCRdb lists only in-frame clones, some missing. The table records thousands of clones, 55% to 75% of them present only once. The tumor samples were collected prior to definitive surgery or chemotherapy. Sequencing was carried out using tumor tissue. These receptors all come from a human donor with high-grade serous ovarian cancer.

In nucleotides, the CDR3 is TGCGCCAGCAGCTTGGCCTTTGAAGGAGGGAGCTGGGAGCTGTTTTTT. Translating it yields CASSLAFEGGSWELFF. The chain carries TRBV5-1 and TRBJ2-2, with D possibly being TRBD2 (6 bases). CDR1 is SGHRS, CDR2 YFSETQ, per germline. V shed 0 bases and J shed 9 bases, with 18 bases lying between them. The length of the CDR3 is 16 residues.

CDR3 residues: CASSQGGSSYEQYF. DNA of the CDR3: TGTGCCAGCTCCCAGGGGGGGAGCTCCTACGAGCAGTACTTC. The chain couples TRBV18 to TRBJ2-5; TRBD1 or TRBD2 may be the D gene (7 bases each). The end of the DNA fits TRBJ2-7 better, so the J call may be wrong. Germline V gene data show CDR1 as KGHSH and CDR2 as LQKENI. This CDR3 has 14 residues.

This chain joins TRBV28 and TRBJ2-7, with TRBD1 identical over 9 bases. Germline trimming cut 5 bases from V and 12 bases from J; bases unmatched to any gene: 17. The CDR3 contains 15 residues. Germline CDR1 reads MDHEN; CDR2 reads SYDVKM. In DNA, the CDR3 is TGTGCCAGCAGTCCTGACAGGGGGGCCGGTCAGCGGTGGTACTTC. It encodes CASSPDRGAGQRWYF. Using reference TRBV28 and TRBJ2-7 for the parts outside the CDR3, the full variable domain is DVKVTQSSRYLVKRTGEKVFLECVQDMDHENMFWYRQDPGLGLRLIYFSYDVKMKEKGDIPEGYSVSREKKERFSLILESASTNQTSMYLCASSPDRGAGQRWYFGPGTRLTVT.

This chain links TRBV5-5 with TRBJ2-1; no firm D call. Deletions cut 2 bases from V and 5 bases from J, with 2 bases between. The CDR3 loop spans 11 amino acids. Germline CDR1 is SGHKS and CDR2 is YYEKEE (reference sequence). CDR3 nucleotide sequence: TGTGCCAGCAGCTTCCACAATGAGCAGTTCTTC. Its translation is CASSFHNEQFF.

This clone occurred a few times. The genes are TRBV2 and TRBJ2-1, with TRBD2 as a possible D gene (6 bases). This CDR3 is built from 16 residues. CDR1 is SNHLY, CDR2 FYNNEI, per germline. The V and J ends lost 5 bases and 11 bases respectively, with 25 bases between them. Here the CDR3 reads CASSQDRMAKAGQQFF. The CDR3 nucleotides are TGTGCCAGCAGTCAAGACAGAATGGCGAAAGCGGGCCAGCAGTTCTTC.